This TCR beta chain comes out of a study of patients and donors after allogeneic stem cell transplantation. This clonotype was seen a handful of times. The V and J ends lost 1 base and 8 bases respectively, with 12 bases between them. Germline V CDR1 and CDR2: SGHTA, FQGNSA. The CDR3 has 14 residues. TCRdb passed the RT-PCR reads through MiXCR, listing each CDR3 protein once. The data show 400,000 to 450,000 distinct CDR3 sequences, roughly 17% seen once. J is TRBJ2-4 and V is TRBV7-2, with D hard to call. Specimen: blood, either unsorted or a sorted T cell fraction (not recorded which). The sequence derives from a human donor who was either an allogeneic HSCT recipient or a stem cell or donor lymphocyte infusion donor (not recorded which). It is not recorded whose cells these are; they may come from a transplant donor. The CDR3 region has the DNA TGTGCCAGCAGCTTAGTCGTAGGGTGGGACATTCAGTACTTC. The encoded protein is CASSLVVGWDIQYF.